This T cell receptor (beta chain) was recovered during a study of T cell responses to AZD1222 COVID-19 vaccine. V was trimmed by 3 bases and J by 0 bases, leaving 0 bases between them. CDR3 size: 12 residues. Data came from immunoSEQ multiplex PCR; TCRdb stores just in-frame clones and leaves some out. Of 150,000 or so clones detected, 88% appear once; the ten largest clones hold around 5.9%. This clone was observed a few times. Other nucleotide sequences in the sample specify the same CDR3. Sequenced material: peripheral blood, taken on day 0 of AZD1222 vaccination. This receptor was taken from an adult in good health. V gene TRBV12-3 or TRBV12-4 combines with J gene TRBJ1-5; D unresolved. The CDR3 here is CASSFSNQPQHF. As DNA, the CDR3 is TGTGCCAGCAGTTTTAGCAATCAGCCCCAGCATTTT.